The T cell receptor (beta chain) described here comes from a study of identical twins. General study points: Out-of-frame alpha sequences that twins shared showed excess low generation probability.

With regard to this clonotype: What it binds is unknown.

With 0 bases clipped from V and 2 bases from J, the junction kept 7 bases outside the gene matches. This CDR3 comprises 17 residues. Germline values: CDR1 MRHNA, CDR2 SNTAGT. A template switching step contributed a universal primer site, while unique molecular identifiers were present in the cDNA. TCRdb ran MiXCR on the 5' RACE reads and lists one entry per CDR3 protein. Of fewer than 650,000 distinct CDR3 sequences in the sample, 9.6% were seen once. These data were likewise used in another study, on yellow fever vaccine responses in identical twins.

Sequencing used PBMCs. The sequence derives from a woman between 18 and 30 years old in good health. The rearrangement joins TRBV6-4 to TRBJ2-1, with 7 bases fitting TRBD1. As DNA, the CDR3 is TGTGCCAGCAGTGACTCCTTAAGGGGGCCACCCTACAATGAGCAGTTCTTC. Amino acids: CASSDSLRGPPYNEQFF.